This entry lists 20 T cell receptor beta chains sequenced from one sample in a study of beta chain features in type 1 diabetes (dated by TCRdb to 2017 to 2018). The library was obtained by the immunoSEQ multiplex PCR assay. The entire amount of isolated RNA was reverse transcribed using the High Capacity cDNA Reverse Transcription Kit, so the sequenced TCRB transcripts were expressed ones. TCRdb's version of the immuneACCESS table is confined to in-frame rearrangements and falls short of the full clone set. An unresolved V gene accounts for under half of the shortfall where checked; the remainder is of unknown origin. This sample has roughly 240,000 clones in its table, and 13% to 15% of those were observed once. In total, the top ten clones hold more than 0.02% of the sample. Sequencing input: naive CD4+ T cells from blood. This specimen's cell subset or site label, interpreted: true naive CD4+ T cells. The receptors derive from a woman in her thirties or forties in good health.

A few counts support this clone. In nucleotides, the CDR3 is TGTGCCAGTAGTATGCGCCGCGTAGGACAGGGGAGCTCCTACGAGCAGTACTTC. Translation gives CASSMRRVGQGSSYEQYF. This chain links TRBV19 with TRBJ2-7; 9 bases match TRBD1. The CDR3 covers 18 residues. Germline V CDR1 and CDR2: LNHDA, SQIVND (reference sequence). Trimming took 3 bases from V and 0 from J; bases not matched to a gene: 12.

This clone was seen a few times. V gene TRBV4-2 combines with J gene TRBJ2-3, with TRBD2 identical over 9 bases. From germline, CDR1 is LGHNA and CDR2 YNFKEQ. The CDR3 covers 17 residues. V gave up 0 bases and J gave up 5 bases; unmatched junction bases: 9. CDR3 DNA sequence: TGTGCCAGCAGCCAAGATGGAGCGGGGGGCCAAAAAGATACGCAGTATTTT. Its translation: CASSQDGAGGQKDTQYF.

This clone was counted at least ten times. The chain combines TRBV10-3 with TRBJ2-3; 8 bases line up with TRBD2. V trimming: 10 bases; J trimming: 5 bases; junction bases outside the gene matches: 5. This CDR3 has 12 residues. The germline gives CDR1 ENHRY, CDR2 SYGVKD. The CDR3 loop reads CATGLARDTQYF. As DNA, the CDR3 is TGTGCCACCGGACTAGCACGAGATACGCAGTATTTT.

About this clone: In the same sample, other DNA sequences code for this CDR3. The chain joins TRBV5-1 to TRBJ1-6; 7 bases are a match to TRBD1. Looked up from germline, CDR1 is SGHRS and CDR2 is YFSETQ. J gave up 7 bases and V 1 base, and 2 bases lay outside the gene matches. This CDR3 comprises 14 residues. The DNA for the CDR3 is TGCGCCAGCAGCTTGCCAGGGGGAAATTCACCCCTCCACTTT. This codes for CASSLPGGNSPLHF.

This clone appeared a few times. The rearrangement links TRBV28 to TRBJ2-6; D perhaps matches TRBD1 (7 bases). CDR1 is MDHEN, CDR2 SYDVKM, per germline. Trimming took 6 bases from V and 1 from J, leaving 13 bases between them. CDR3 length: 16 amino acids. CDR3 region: CASRPPGGSGANVLTF. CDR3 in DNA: TGTGCCAGCAGACCACCAGGGGGGTCTGGGGCCAACGTCCTGACTTTC.

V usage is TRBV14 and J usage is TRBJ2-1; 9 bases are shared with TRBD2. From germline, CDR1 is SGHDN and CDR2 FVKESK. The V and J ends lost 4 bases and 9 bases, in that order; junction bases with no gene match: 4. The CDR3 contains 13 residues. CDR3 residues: CASSPYSGSEQFF. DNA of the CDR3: TGTGCCAGCAGCCCCTATAGCGGGAGTGAGCAGTTCTTC.

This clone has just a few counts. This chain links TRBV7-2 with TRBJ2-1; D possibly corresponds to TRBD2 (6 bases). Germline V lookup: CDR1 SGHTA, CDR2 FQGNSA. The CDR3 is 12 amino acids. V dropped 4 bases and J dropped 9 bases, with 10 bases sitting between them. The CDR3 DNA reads TGTGCCAGCAGCTGGTCTAGCGTTGAGCAGTTCTTC. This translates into CASSWSSVEQFF.

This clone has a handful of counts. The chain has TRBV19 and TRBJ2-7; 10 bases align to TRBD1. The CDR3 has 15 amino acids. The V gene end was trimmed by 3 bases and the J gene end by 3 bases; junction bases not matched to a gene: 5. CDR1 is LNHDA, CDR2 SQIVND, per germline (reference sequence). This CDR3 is CASSIGGTGVYEQYF. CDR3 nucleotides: TGTGCCAGTAGTATCGGCGGGACAGGGGTCTACGAGCAGTACTTC.

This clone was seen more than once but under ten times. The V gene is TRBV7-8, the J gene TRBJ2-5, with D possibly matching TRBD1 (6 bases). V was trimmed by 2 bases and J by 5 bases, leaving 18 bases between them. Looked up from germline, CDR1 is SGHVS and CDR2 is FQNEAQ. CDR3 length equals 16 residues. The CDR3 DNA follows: TGTGCCAGCAGCTTAAGGGCAGGGGCTCTAGGGGAGACCCAGTACTTC. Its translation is CASSLRAGALGETQYF. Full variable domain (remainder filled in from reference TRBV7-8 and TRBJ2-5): GAGVSQSPRYKVAKRGQDVALRCDPISGHVSLFWYQQALGQGPEFLTYFQNEAQLDKSGLPSDRFFAERPEGSVSTLKIQRTQQEDSAVYLCASSLRAGALGETQYFGPGTRLLVL.

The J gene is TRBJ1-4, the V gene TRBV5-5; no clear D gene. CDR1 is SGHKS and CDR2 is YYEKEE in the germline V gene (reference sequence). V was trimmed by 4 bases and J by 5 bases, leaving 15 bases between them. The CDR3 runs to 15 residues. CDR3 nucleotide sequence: TGTGCCAGCAGCCTACACCGGGGAGGAAATGAAAAACTGTTTTTT. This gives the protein CASSLHRGGNEKLFF.

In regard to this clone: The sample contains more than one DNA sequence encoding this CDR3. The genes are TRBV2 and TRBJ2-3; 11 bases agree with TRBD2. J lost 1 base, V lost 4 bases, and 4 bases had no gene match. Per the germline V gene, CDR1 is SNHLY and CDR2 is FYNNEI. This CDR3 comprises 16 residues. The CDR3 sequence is CASSGLTSGGTDTQYF. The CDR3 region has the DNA TGTGCCAGCAGTGGACTGACTAGCGGGGGCACAGATACGCAGTATTTT.

The CDR3 coding sequence is TGCGCCAGCAGCTTGAGGGGACAGGGTAATGAAAAACTGTTTTTT. Translating gives CASSLRGQGNEKLFF. The chain combines TRBV5-1 with TRBJ1-4; TRBD1 aligns across 9 bases. The J segment lost 4 bases and the V segment lost 1 base, leaving 2 bases of the junction unmatched. The CDR3 length is 15 residues. Germline CDR1 reads SGHRS; CDR2 reads YFSETQ. Combining the CDR3 with reference TRBV5-1 and TRBJ1-4 gives the whole variable domain KAGVTQTPRYLIKTRGQQVTLSCSPISGHRSVSWYQQTPGQGLQFLFEYFSETQRNKGNFPGRFSGRQFSNSRSEMNVSTLELGDSALYLCASSLRGQGNEKLFFGSGTQLSVL.

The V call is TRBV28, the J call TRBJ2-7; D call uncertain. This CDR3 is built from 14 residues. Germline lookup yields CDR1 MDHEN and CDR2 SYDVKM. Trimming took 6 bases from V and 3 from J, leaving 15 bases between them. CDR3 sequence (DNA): TGTGCCAGCAGAGAGCCAGGTTTTAACTACGAGCAGTACTTC. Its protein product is CASREPGFNYEQYF.

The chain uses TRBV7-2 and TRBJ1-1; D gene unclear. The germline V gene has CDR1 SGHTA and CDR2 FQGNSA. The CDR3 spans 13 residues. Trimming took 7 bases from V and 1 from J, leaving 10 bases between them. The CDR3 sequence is CASTVTTNTEAFF. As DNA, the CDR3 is TGTGCCAGCACCGTTACAACGAACACTGAAGCTTTCTTT.

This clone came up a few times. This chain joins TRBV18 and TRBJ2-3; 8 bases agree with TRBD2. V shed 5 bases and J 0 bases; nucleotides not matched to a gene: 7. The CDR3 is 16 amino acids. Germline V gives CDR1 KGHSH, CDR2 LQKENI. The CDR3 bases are TGTGCCAGCTCATCCGGGCGGGGGGCTAGCACAGATACGCAGTATTTT. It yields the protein CASSSGRGASTDTQYF.

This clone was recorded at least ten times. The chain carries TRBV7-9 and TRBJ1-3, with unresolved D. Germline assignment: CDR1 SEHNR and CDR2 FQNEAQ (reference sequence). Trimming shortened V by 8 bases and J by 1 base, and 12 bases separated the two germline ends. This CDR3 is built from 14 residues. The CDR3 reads CASEPTGSGNTIYF. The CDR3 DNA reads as TGTGCCAGCGAACCAACGGGTTCTGGAAACACCATATATTTT. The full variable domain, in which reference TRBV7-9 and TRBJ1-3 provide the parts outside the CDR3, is DTGVSQNPRHKITKRGQNVTFRCDPISEHNRLYWYRQTLGQGPEFLTYFQNEAQLEKSRLLSDRFSAERPKGSFSTLEIQRTEQGDSAMYLCASEPTGSGNTIYFGEGSWLTVV.

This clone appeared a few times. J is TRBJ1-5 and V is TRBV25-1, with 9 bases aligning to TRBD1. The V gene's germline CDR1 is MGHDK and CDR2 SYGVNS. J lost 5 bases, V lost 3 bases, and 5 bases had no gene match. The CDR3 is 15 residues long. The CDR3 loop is CASSDSRQGDQPQHF. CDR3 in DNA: TGTGCCAGCAGTGATTCAAGACAGGGGGATCAGCCCCAGCATTTT.

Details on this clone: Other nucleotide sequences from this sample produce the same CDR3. DNA for the CDR3: TGCGCCAGCAGCCTACAGAACAATGAGCAGTTCTTC. Protein sequence: CASSLQNNEQFF. The V call is TRBV5-1, the J call TRBJ2-1; the D is unclear. Trimming took off 4 bases at V and 5 bases at J, with 7 bases between the two ends. CDR1 and CDR2 (germline): SGHRS, YFSETQ. CDR3 length: 12 amino acids.

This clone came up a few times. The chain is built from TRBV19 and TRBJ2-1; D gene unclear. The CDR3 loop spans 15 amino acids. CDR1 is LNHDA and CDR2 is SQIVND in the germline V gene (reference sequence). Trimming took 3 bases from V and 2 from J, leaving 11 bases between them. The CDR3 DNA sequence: TGTGCCAGTAGTATTAGTCCGTCACCCTACAATGAGCAGTTCTTC. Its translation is CASSISPSPYNEQFF.

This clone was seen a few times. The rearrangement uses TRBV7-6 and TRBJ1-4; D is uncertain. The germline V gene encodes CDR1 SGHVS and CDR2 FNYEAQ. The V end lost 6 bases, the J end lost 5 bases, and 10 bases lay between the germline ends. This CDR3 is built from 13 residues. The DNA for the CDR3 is TGTGCCAGCAGTCGGGAGGGAAATGAAAAACTGTTTTTT. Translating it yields CASSREGNEKLFF.